This TCR beta chain was recorded in a study of CD8 T cells in Susac syndrome. The V end was cut by 1 base, the J end by 0 bases, with 8 bases between. Germline CDR1 is SGDLS and CDR2 is YYNGEE. The CDR3 contains 15 residues. Bulk CD8+ and CD4+ cells came from magnetic negative isolation; CD8+ TEMRA by FACS. With random hexamers, reverse transcription was performed on about 0.5 to 1 ug of RNA. MiXCR, run by TCRdb on the immunoSEQ multiplex PCR reads, gives a single entry per CDR3 protein. The sample shows some 400,000 distinct CDR3 sequences, about 85% of them seen only once. The chain couples TRBV9 to TRBJ1-3, with no clear D. Sequencing was carried out using CD8+ T cells from PBMCs. The TCR originated in a human donor with multiple sclerosis. CDR3 in amino acids: CASSVSTDSGNTIYF. Here the CDR3 DNA reads TGTGCCAGCAGCGTATCTACAGACTCTGGAAACACCATATATTTT.